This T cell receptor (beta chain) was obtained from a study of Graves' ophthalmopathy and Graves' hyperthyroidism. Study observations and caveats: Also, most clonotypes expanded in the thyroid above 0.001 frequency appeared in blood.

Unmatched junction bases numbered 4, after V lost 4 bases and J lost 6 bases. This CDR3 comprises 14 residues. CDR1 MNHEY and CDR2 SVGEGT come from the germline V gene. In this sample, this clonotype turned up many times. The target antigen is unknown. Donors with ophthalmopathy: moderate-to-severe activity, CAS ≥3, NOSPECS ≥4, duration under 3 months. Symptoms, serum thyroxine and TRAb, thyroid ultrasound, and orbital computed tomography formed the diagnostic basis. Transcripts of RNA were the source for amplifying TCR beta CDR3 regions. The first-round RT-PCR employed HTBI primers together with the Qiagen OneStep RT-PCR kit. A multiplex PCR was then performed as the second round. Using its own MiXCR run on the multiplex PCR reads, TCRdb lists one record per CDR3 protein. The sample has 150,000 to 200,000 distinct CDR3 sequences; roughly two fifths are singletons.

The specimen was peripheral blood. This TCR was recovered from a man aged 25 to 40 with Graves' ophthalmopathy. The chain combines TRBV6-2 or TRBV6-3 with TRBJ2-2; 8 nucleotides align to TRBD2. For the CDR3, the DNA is TGTGCCAGCAGTTGGAGCGGGAGTCCCGGGGAGCTGTTTTTT. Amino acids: CASSWSGSPGELFF.